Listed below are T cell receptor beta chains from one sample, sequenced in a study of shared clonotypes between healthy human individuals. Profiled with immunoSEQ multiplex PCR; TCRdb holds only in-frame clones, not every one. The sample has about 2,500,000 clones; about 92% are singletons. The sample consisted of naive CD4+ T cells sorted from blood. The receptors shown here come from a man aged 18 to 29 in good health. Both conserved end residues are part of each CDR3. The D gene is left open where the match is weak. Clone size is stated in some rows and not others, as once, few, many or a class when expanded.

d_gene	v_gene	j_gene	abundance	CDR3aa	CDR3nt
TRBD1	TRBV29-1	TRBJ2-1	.	CSVTRGQDVLWGYNEQFF	TGCAGCGTGACTCGGGGACAGGACGTTCTATGGGGCTACAATGAGCAGTTCTTC
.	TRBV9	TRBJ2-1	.	CASSVGGNTYNEQFF	TGTGCCAGCAGCGTAGGGGGAAATACCTACAATGAGCAGTTCTTC
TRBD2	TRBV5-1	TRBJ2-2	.	CASSLDGGGTGELFF	TGCGCCAGCAGCTTGGACGGGGGAGGGACCGGGGAGCTGTTTTTT
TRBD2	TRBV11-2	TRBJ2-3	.	CASSRTGLAGGETDTQYF	TGTGCCAGCAGCCGGACCGGGCTAGCGGGAGGTGAGACAGATACGCAGTATTTT
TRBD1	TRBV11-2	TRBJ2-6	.	CASSFWTGNSGANVLTF	TGTGCCAGCAGCTTCTGGACAGGGAACTCTGGGGCCAACGTCCTGACTTTC
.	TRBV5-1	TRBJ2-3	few	CASSLGDPTDTQYF	TGCGCCAGCAGCTTGGGGGACCCGACAGATACGCAGTATTTT
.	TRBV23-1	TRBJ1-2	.	CASSHAGVDRNYGYTF	TGCGCCAGCAGTCACGCTGGGGTGGACAGAAACTATGGCTACACCTTC
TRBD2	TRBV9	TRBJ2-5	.	CASSVGAGGTLETQYF	TGTGCCAGCAGCGTTGGAGCGGGGGGCACTCTAGAGACCCAGTACTTC
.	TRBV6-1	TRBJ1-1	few	CASIGVMNTEAFF	TGTGCCAGCATCGGGGTCATGAACACTGAAGCTTTCTTT
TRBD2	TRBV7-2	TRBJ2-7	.	CASSSSSGNYEQYF	TGTGCCAGCAGTTCCAGTAGCGGGAACTACGAGCAGTACTTC
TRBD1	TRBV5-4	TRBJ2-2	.	CASSLGTGTGGLFF	TGTGCCAGCAGCTTGGGTACCGGGACAGGGGGCCTGTTTTTT
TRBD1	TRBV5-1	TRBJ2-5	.	CASSLADRDAETQYF	TGCGCCAGCAGCTTGGCGGACAGGGATGCGGAGACCCAGTACTTC
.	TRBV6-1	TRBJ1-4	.	CASSLTGSTNEKLFF	TGTGCCAGCAGCTTAACAGGTTCAACTAATGAAAAACTGTTTTTT
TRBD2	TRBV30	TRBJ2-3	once	CAWSVGGGGTDTQYF	TGTGCCTGGAGTGTAGGTGGCGGGGGGACAGATACGCAGTATTTT
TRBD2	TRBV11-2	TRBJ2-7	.	CASSLELAGVYEQYF	TGTGCCAGCAGCTTAGAACTAGCGGGGGTCTACGAGCAGTACTTC
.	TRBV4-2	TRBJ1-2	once	CASSQGLGESGYTF	TGTGCCAGCAGCCAGGGATTGGGGGAGTCTGGCTACACCTTC
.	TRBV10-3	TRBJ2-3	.	CAISEGPTGDTQYF	TGTGCCATCAGTGAGGGACCCACCGGAGATACGCAGTATTTT
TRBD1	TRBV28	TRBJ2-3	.	CASSTPGTGGTDTQYF	TGTGCCAGCAGTACCCCCGGGACAGGGGGGACAGATACGCAGTATTTT
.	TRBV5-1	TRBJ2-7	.	CASSFYGTYEQYF	TGCGCCAGCAGCTTTTACGGAACCTACGAGCAGTACTTC
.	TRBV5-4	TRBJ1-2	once	CASRFVDGYGYTF	TGTGCCAGCAGATTCGTCGATGGCTATGGCTACACCTTC
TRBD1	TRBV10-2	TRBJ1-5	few	CASSELDRSDQPQHF	TGCGCCAGCAGTGAGTTGGACAGGTCAGATCAGCCCCAGCATTTT
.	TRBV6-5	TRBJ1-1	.	CASSSPGVGEAFF	TGTGCCAGCAGTTCCCCGGGGGTTGGGGAAGCTTTCTTT
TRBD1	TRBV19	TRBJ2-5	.	CASSTRTGTGETQYF	TGTGCCAGTAGTACCAGGACAGGGACCGGGGAGACCCAGTACTTC
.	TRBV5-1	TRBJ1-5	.	CASSLGPNPGANQPQHF	TGCGCCAGCAGCTTGGGTCCCAACCCAGGGGCCAATCAGCCCCAGCATTTT
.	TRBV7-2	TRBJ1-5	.	CASSLRGQPQHF	TGTGCCAGCAGCTTACGGGGGCAGCCCCAGCATTTT
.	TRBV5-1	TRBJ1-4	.	CASSLVGVSGAEKLFF	TGCGCCAGCAGCTTGGTCGGTGTGTCGGGGGCTGAAAAACTGTTTTTT
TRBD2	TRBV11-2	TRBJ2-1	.	CASSLVAGGPGRGQFF	TGTGCCAGCAGCTTAGTAGCGGGAGGGCCCGGACGGGGGCAGTTCTTC
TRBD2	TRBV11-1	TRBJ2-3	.	CASSLRGAGTDTQYF	TGTGCCAGCAGCTTGCGGGGGGCCGGGACAGATACGCAGTATTTT
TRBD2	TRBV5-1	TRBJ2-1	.	CASSWIVSGGAYEQFF	TGCGCCAGCAGCTGGATCGTCAGCGGGGGGGCCTATGAGCAGTTCTTC
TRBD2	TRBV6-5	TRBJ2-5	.	CASRPLAGGETQYF	TGTGCCAGCAGGCCACTAGCGGGGGGGGAGACCCAGTACTTC
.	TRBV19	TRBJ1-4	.	CASSVLSGGANSNEKLFF	TGTGCCAGTAGTGTCCTCTCCGGGGGGGCTAACTCTAATGAAAAACTGTTTTTT
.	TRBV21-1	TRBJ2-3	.	CASSNYLLARWTDTQYF	TGTGCCAGCAGCAACTACTTACTAGCCCGGTGGACAGATACGCAGTATTTT
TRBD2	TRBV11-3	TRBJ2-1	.	CASSGLAGNYNEQFF	TGTGCCAGCAGCGGACTAGCGGGAAACTACAATGAGCAGTTCTTC
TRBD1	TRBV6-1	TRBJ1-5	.	CASGDRAQPQHF	TGTGCCAGCGGGGACAGGGCTCAGCCCCAGCATTTT
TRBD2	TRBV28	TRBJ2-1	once	CASNLSGGGEQFF	TGTGCCAGCAACTTATCGGGGGGTGGTGAGCAGTTCTTC
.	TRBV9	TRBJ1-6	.	CASSVGGGAASPLHF	TGTGCCAGCAGCGTAGGGGGGGGTGCCGCTTCACCCCTCCACTTT
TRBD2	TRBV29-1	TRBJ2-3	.	CSVDSGGSDTQYF	TGCAGCGTTGATAGCGGGGGATCAGATACGCAGTATTTT
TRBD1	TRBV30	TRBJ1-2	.	CAWSGRDRFRGYTF	TGTGCCTGGAGTGGACGGGACAGGTTTCGTGGCTACACCTTC
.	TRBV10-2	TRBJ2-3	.	CASRPAGTDTQYF	TGCGCCAGCAGACCGGCTGGAACAGATACGCAGTATTTT
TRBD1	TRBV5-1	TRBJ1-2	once	CASSEGQGVMANGYTF	TGCGCCAGCAGCGAGGGACAGGGAGTAATGGCGAATGGCTACACCTTC
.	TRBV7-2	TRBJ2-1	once	CASSPRGLYNEQFF	TGTGCCAGCAGCCCCCGGGGGTTGTACAATGAGCAGTTCTTC